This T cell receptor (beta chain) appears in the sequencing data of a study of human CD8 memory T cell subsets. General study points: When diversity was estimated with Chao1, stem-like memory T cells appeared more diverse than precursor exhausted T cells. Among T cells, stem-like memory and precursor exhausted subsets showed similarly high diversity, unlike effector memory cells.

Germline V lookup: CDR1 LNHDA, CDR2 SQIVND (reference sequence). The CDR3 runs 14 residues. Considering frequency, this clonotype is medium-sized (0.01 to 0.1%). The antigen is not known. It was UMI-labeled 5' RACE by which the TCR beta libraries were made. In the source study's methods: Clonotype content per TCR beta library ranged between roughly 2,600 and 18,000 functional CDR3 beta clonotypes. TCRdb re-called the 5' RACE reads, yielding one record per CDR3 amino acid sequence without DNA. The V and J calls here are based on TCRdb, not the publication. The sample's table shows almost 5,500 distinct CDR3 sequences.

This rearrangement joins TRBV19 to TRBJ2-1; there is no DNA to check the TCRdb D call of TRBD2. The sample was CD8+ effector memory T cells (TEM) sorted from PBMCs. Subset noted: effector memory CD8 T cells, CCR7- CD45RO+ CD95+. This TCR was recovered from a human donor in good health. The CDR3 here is CASSRRAAVSEQFF.